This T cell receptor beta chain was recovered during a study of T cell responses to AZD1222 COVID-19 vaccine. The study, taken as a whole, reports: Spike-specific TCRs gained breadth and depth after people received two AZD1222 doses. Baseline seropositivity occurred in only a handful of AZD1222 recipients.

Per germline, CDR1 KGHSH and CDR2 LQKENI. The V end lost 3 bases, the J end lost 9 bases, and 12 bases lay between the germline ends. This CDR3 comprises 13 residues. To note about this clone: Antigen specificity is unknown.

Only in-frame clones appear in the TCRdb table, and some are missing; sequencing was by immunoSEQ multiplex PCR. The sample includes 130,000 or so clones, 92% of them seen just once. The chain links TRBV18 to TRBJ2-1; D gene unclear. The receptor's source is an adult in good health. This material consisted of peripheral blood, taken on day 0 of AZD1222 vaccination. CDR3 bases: TGTGCCAGCTCACCCCTTATGTATAGTGAGCAGTTCTTC. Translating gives CASSPLMYSEQFF.